Listed below are T cell receptor beta chains from one sample, sequenced in a study of T cell repertoires in cytomegalovirus infection. Via MiXCR, TCRdb re-called the reads, giving one row per CDR3 protein. The table lists some 680,000 distinct CDR3 sequences, about 40% of them singletons. Material for sequencing was PBMCs. The source is a human donor in good health (CMV status not recorded). Some clones in this sample may be carry-over from other donors' samples. Both conserved end residues are part of each CDR3. The D gene is left open where the match is weak. Clone size, where shown, is once, few, many, or a class for clones that have expanded.

J: TRBJ2-5; D: TRBD1; V: TRBV6-5; size: few; DNA: TGTGCCAGCAGTTGGGGGACAGGGGATCGGGAGACCCAGTACTTC; CDR3: CASSWGTGDRETQYF
J: TRBJ2-2; D: NA; V: TRBV7-6; size: NA; DNA: TGTGCCAGCAGCCCCGCGGGGAACACCGGGGAGCTGTTTTTT; CDR3: CASSPAGNTGELFF
J: TRBJ2-5; D: TRBD2; V: TRBV6-6; size: NA; DNA: TGTGCCAGCAGTGCCCTGACTAGCGGGAGGATCCGGGGGGAGACCCAGTACTTC; CDR3: CASSALTSGRIRGETQYF
J: TRBJ2-2; D: NA; V: TRBV5-4; size: NA; DNA: TGTGCCAGCAGCTTCCCCCCTCCATACACCGGGGAGCTGTTTTTT; CDR3: CASSFPPPYTGELFF
J: TRBJ2-3; D: NA; V: TRBV12-3/TRBV12-4; size: NA; DNA: TGTGCCAGCATAGACAGGCGACAGAAAGCTAGCACAGATACGCAGTATTTT; CDR3: CASIDRRQKASTDTQYF
J: TRBJ1-1; D: TRBD1; V: TRBV20-1; size: once; DNA: TGCACGAAGTACAAGGGGGACAGAGCTTTCTTT; CDR3: CTKYKGDRAFF
J: TRBJ1-1; D: TRBD1; V: TRBV6-5; size: NA; DNA: TGTGCCAGCAGTTCGGCCCAGACAGGGAGGCCCACTGAAGCTTTCTTT; CDR3: CASSSAQTGRPTEAFF
J: TRBJ2-7; D: NA; V: TRBV7-6; size: few; DNA: TGTGCCAGCAGCTTTCCCGGGACCCCAGAGCAGTACTTC; CDR3: CASSFPGTPEQYF
J: TRBJ2-7; D: NA; V: TRBV6-5; size: few; DNA: TGTGCCAGCAGAGATGGGAATAGACGGGAGCAGTACTTC; CDR3: CASRDGNRREQYF
J: TRBJ1-5; D: NA; V: TRBV19; size: NA; DNA: TGTGCCAGTAGCTCGATGAGGGGTCAGCCCCAGCATTTT; CDR3: CASSSMRGQPQHF
J: TRBJ1-1; D: NA; V: TRBV6-5; size: few; DNA: TGTGCCAGCAGTTTCTGGGGTAGGAGGAACACTGAAGCTTTCTTT; CDR3: CASSFWGRRNTEAFF
J: TRBJ1-1; D: NA; V: TRBV19; size: few; DNA: TGTGCCAGTAGTATAGCGGGCCTTGTGGGAACTACTGAAGCTTTCTTT; CDR3: CASSIAGLVGTTEAFF
J: TRBJ2-5; D: TRBD2; V: TRBV7-2; size: few; DNA: TGTGCCAGCAGCTGGGCCGGGACTAACCAAGAGACCCAGTACTTC; CDR3: CASSWAGTNQETQYF
J: TRBJ1-1; D: TRBD1; V: TRBV5-1; size: NA; DNA: TGCGCCAGCAGCAAGGGACAGGGGGCGGCTGAAGCTTTCTTT; CDR3: CASSKGQGAAEAFF
J: TRBJ2-1; D: TRBD2; V: TRBV20-1; size: NA; DNA: TGCAGTGCTCGACTAGCGGGGACGATCGAGCAGTTCTTC; CDR3: CSARLAGTIEQFF
J: TRBJ1-6; D: TRBD1; V: TRBV28; size: NA; DNA: TGTGCCAGCAGTGGGGGACAGGGGGCGAGTTCACCCCTCCACTTT; CDR3: CASSGGQGASSPLHF
J: TRBJ2-3; D: NA; V: TRBV6-1; size: NA; DNA: TGTGCCAGCGTCGGGCACCGTAGCACAGATACGCAGTATTTT; CDR3: CASVGHRSTDTQYF
J: TRBJ2-7; D: TRBD1; V: TRBV12-3/TRBV12-4; size: few; DNA: TGTGCCAGCAGTTTAGCGACAGGGTGGTACGAGCAGTACTTC; CDR3: CASSLATGWYEQYF
J: TRBJ2-3; D: NA; V: TRBV11-2; size: few; DNA: TGTGCCAGCAGCTTAGTACCCAGAAGCACAGATACGCAGTATTTT; CDR3: CASSLVPRSTDTQYF
J: TRBJ2-3; D: TRBD2; V: TRBV7-2; size: many; DNA: TGTGCCAGCAGCTTAACCGGGGGGGCGGGAGATACGCAGTATTTT; CDR3: CASSLTGGAGDTQYF
J: TRBJ2-7; D: NA; V: TRBV6-5; size: NA; DNA: TGTGCCAGCAGTTACTTAGGCGACGGAGCCTACGAGCAGTACTTC; CDR3: CASSYLGDGAYEQYF
J: TRBJ1-5; D: NA; V: TRBV7-4; size: many; DNA: TGTGCCAGCAGCCCCCGGGACGTTGGGAATCAGCCCCAGCATTTT; CDR3: CASSPRDVGNQPQHF
J: TRBJ2-1; D: TRBD2; V: TRBV6-2/TRBV6-3; size: NA; DNA: TGTGCCAGCAGTTACTTACGAGCGGGAGTGGGCAATGAGCAGTTCTTC; CDR3: CASSYLRAGVGNEQFF
J: TRBJ2-7; D: NA; V: TRBV19; size: NA; DNA: TGTGCCAGTAGTGCTGGGGGCGGACTCTCCTACGAGCAGTACTTC; CDR3: CASSAGGGLSYEQYF
J: TRBJ1-1; D: TRBD1; V: TRBV24-1; size: NA; DNA: TGTGCCTCCACCGGGACAGGGAGCGCTGAAGCTTTCTTT; CDR3: CASTGTGSAEAFF
J: TRBJ2-1; D: NA; V: TRBV6-5; size: many; DNA: TGTGCCAGCAGTTACTCGGCAGGTTACAATGAGCAGTTCTTC; CDR3: CASSYSAGYNEQFF
J: TRBJ1-3; D: NA; V: TRBV7-6; size: many; DNA: TGTGCCAGCAGCTTAGCTCCCAGTTCCTTAGGAGGAAACACCATATATTTT; CDR3: CASSLAPSSLGGNTIYF
J: TRBJ1-1; D: TRBD1; V: TRBV10-3; size: once; DNA: TGTGCCATCAGCCCGACGGGGGGACAGTTGATCACTGAAGCTTTCTTT; CDR3: CAISPTGGQLITEAFF
J: TRBJ2-5; D: NA; V: TRBV5-6; size: NA; DNA: TGTGCCAGCAGCTTGGCCCTGAGGGTGCAAGAGACCCAGTACTTC; CDR3: CASSLALRVQETQYF
J: TRBJ1-5; D: NA; V: TRBV5-1; size: NA; DNA: TGCGCCAGCACTCCCACGCCGGGTCAAAATCAGCCCCAGCATTTT; CDR3: CASTPTPGQNQPQHF
J: TRBJ2-7; D: NA; V: TRBV12-3/TRBV12-4; size: many; DNA: TGTGCCAGCAGTTTAGGGGTAACGGCCTACGAGCAGTACTTC; CDR3: CASSLGVTAYEQYF
J: TRBJ2-2; D: TRBD1; V: TRBV27; size: NA; DNA: TGTGCCAGCAGATCCCTGACAGGGGCCGTAAACACCGGGGAGCTGTTTTTT; CDR3: CASRSLTGAVNTGELFF
J: TRBJ1-1; D: TRBD1; V: TRBV19; size: NA; DNA: TGTGCCAGTAGGCCAAGAAATCCGGGACAGGGGATGAACACTGAAGCTTTCTTT; CDR3: CASRPRNPGQGMNTEAFF